A single sample is the source of the 14 T cell receptor beta chains below, sequenced in a study of shared T cell receptors in the human thymus (dated by TCRdb to 2020 to 2023). The library came from the immunoSEQ multiplex PCR assay. The table was pulled from immuneACCESS by TCRdb, which kept in-frame rearrangements only. Such tables lose some clones; where checked, under half of the loss comes from unresolved V genes, and the rest has no known cause. Across this sample there are some 660,000 clones, with over 75% seen only once. Of the sample, 0.0094% is held by the ten largest clones. This sample was also put to use in a study of human thymus T cells.

The specimen sequenced was thymocytes. The receptors shown here come from a boy under two years old with a congenital heart defect. Donor details come from another sample of the same person, matched by shared clones.

The rearrangement uses TRBV14 and TRBJ2-7, with TRBD2 as a possible D gene (6 bases). The CDR3 totals 15 residues. The V and J ends lost 4 bases and 3 bases respectively, with 16 bases between them. Per germline, CDR1 SGHDN and CDR2 FVKESK. DNA for the CDR3: TGTGCCAGCAGCCCTGGGACTTATCCTTACTACGAGCAGTACTTC. It yields the protein CASSPGTYPYYEQYF.

V and J are TRBV19 and TRBJ2-3; a possible D gene is TRBD1 (5 bases). CDR3 length equals 11 residues. The germline CDR1 and CDR2 sequences are LNHDA and SQIVND (reference sequence). The germline V and J ends were trimmed by 10 bases and 5 bases, with 10 bases remaining between them. The CDR3 here is CATLGQDTQYF. CDR3 nucleotides: TGTGCCACCCTAGGACAAGATACGCAGTATTTT.

The rearrangement uses TRBV28 and TRBJ2-1; perhaps TRBD2 as D (7 bases). V was clipped by 0 bases and J by 6 bases, with 30 bases between them. The CDR3 is 21 residues long. Germline V gene lookup returns CDR1 MDHEN and CDR2 SYDVKM. The CDR3 spells CASSLCPGGRDGGELINEQFF. In nucleotides, the CDR3 is TGTGCCAGCAGTTTATGCCCCGGGGGGCGAGACGGTGGGGAGTTGATCAATGAGCAGTTCTTC.

This clone was counted once. The chain links TRBV10-1 to TRBJ2-3; 10 nucleotides match TRBD2. The CDR3 spans 17 residues. CDR1 and CDR2 (germline): WNHNN, SYGVQD (reference sequence). V shed 2 bases and J 5 bases; nucleotides not matched to a gene: 10. CDR3 sequence: CASSEPPSSGRGDTQYF. CDR3 coding DNA: TGCGCCAGCAGTGAGCCCCCCTCTAGCGGGAGAGGAGATACGCAGTATTTT.

The V gene is TRBV7-9, the J gene TRBJ2-7, with 13 nucleotides matching TRBD2. Germline CDR1 and CDR2: SEHNR and FQNEAQ (reference sequence). Losses at the gene ends were 5 bases for V and 3 bases for J; bases not matched to a gene: 13. The CDR3 covers 18 residues. The CDR3 protein is CASSRLAGGPIKVYEQYF. CDR3 sequence (DNA): TGTGCCAGCAGCAGACTAGCGGGAGGACCTATTAAAGTCTACGAGCAGTACTTC.

The genes are TRBV6-5 and TRBJ2-7, with 8 bases aligning to TRBD2. Germline loops: CDR1 MNHEY, CDR2 SVGAGI. Germline trimming cut 5 bases from V and 0 bases from J; bases unmatched to any gene: 3. The length of the CDR3 is 14 residues. CDR3 bases: TGTGCCAGCAGTCCCGGGACTAGCTCCTACGAGCAGTACTTC. It yields the protein CASSPGTSSYEQYF.

The chain carries TRBV28 and TRBJ2-1; 9 bases align to TRBD2. The J segment lost 1 base and the V segment lost 7 bases, leaving 5 bases of the junction unmatched. Germline CDR1 MDHEN, CDR2 SYDVKM. The CDR3 has 15 residues. CDR3 protein: CASKDSGRSYNEQFF. DNA of the CDR3: TGTGCCAGCAAAGATAGCGGGAGATCCTACAATGAGCAGTTCTTC.

The chain has TRBV5-1 and TRBJ1-4; D is undetermined. Germline V gives CDR1 SGHRS, CDR2 YFSETQ. V was trimmed by 3 bases and J by 7 bases, leaving 16 bases between them. The length of the CDR3 is 15 residues. The CDR3 here is CASSWQDSLGEKLFF. CDR3 nucleotide sequence: TGCGCCAGCAGCTGGCAGGACTCCCTCGGTGAAAAACTGTTTTTT.

The chain uses TRBV7-8 and TRBJ2-1; TRBD1 matches 7 bases. This CDR3 spans 14 amino acids. V trimming: 4 bases; J trimming: 6 bases; junction bases outside the gene matches: 6. Germline V lookup: CDR1 SGHVS, CDR2 FQNEAQ. The CDR3 DNA reads as TGTGCCAGCAGCTCAGGGACAGACTGCAATGAGCAGTTCTTC. Translation: CASSSGTDCNEQFF.

This chain links TRBV14 with TRBJ2-1; D is unresolved. Germline CDR1 is SGHDN and CDR2 is FVKESK. CDR3 length: 15 amino acids. V was pared by 1 base and J by 2 bases, with 9 bases between. The CDR3 sequence: CASSQAGRPYNEQFF. Written as DNA, the CDR3 is TGTGCCAGCAGCCAAGCAGGAAGGCCCTACAATGAGCAGTTCTTC.

V gene TRBV29-1 combines with J gene TRBJ2-3; 8 bases match TRBD1. The length of the CDR3 is 13 residues. V was pared by 4 bases and J by 7 bases, with 7 bases of the junction left unmatched. Per the germline V gene, CDR1 is SQVTM and CDR2 is ANQGSEA. CDR3 sequence reads: CSVVPGQGHTQYF. The DNA of the CDR3 is TGCAGCGTTGTCCCTGGACAGGGACATACGCAGTATTTT.

CDR3 loop: CASSVTSAGTDTQYF. CDR3 bases: TGTGCCAGCAGCGTGACTAGCGCGGGCACAGATACGCAGTATTTT. The rearrangement joins TRBV7-9 to TRBJ2-3; 8 bases fit TRBD2. The CDR3 covers 15 residues. V trimming: 5 bases; J trimming: 1 base; junction bases outside the gene matches: 5. CDR1 is SEHNR and CDR2 is FQNEAQ in the germline V gene (reference sequence).

J is TRBJ2-3 and V is TRBV4-3, with 14 bases that match TRBD2. Germline CDR1 is LGHNA and CDR2 is YSLEER. The CDR3 length is 18 residues. The ends lost 4 bases at V and 2 bases at J; junction bases unmatched: 8. CDR3 sequence: CASSRGLAGGGITDTQYF. The DNA of the CDR3 is TGCGCCAGCAGCCGAGGACTAGCGGGGGGTGGGATCACAGATACGCAGTATTTT.

The V and J genes are TRBV7-8 and TRBJ1-1, with D perhaps TRBD1 (5 bases). CDR3 length equals 15 residues. Trimming pared 2 bases from V and 1 base from J, leaving 11 bases between. The germline V gene encodes CDR1 SGHVS and CDR2 FQNEAQ. This CDR3 reads CASSLPAGKNTEAFF. The CDR3 DNA reads TGTGCCAGCAGCTTACCGGCAGGGAAGAACACTGAAGCTTTCTTT.